What follows is one T cell receptor beta chain and its context. Its antigen is currently unknown. CDR3 length: 15 residues. CDR1 and CDR2 from the germline V gene are LGHNA and YSLEER. The sample originates from a study of CXCR3-negative and CXCR3-positive naive CD8 T cells. Study-wide findings and caveats: More hydrophobic TRB CDR3s were found in CXCR3-positive naive cells than in CXCR3-negative naive cells.

Via 5' RACE with UMI labels, TRB cDNA libraries were prepared. TCRdb reanalyzed the 5' RACE reads and collapses them to one entry per CDR3 protein, without DNA. The table lists 130,000 to 150,000 distinct CDR3 sequences. The chain combines TRBV4-3 with TRBJ1-2; TCRdb's D gene call, TRBD1, goes unchecked for lack of DNA. The clonotype comes from a human donor in good health. Some clones in this sample may be carry-over from other donors' samples. Material for sequencing was naive CXCR3+ CD8+ T cells from blood. Stated subset: CD45RO-CCR7+CD27+CD95- naive CD8+ T cells expressing CXCR3 (TNR3+). The CDR3 loop is CASSSRTGTGKGYTF.